Listed below are T cell receptor beta chains from one sample, sequenced in a study of a mutant IDH1 vaccine in newly diagnosed glioma. Assay: immunoSEQ multiplex PCR; the TCRdb copy retains only in-frame clones and omits some. Among around 53,000 clones listed, approximately 84% were seen once. The antigens for these receptors are not known. Material: PBMCs, obtained from a glioma patient whose treatment included an IDH1 peptide vaccine. These TCRs come from a woman aged 30 to 39 with glioma. Some clones in this sample may be carry-over from other donors' samples. Each CDR3 is given with its conserved first and last residue. D genes are given only for firm matches. Clone size is stated in some rows and not others, as once, few, many or a class when expanded.

size: .; J: TRBJ2-7; D: .; V: TRBV27; CDR3: CASSPPRGEQYF; DNA: TGTGCCAGCAGTCCCCCCCGGGGCGAGCAGTACTTC
size: few; J: TRBJ1-1; D: .; V: TRBV30; CDR3: CAWSYGLNTEAFF; DNA: TGTGCCTGGAGTTACGGACTGAACACTGAAGCTTTCTTT
size: .; J: TRBJ2-7; D: TRBD2; V: TRBV19; CDR3: CASMGTSGRGSYEQYF; DNA: TGTGCCAGTATGGGGACTAGCGGGAGGGGCTCCTACGAGCAGTACTTC
size: .; J: TRBJ2-4; D: .; V: TRBV6-1; CDR3: CASTEGGPSKNIQYF; DNA: TGTGCCAGCACCGAAGGAGGGCCGAGCAAAAACATTCAGTACTTC
size: .; J: TRBJ2-3; D: TRBD1; V: TRBV15; CDR3: CATSTLDRDQGADTQYF; DNA: TGTGCCACCAGCACCCTGGACCGGGACCAGGGGGCAGATACGCAGTATTTT
size: few; J: TRBJ2-3; D: .; V: TRBV27; CDR3: CASSLSAYTTDTQYF; DNA: TGTGCCAGCAGTTTATCGGCCTACACCACAGATACGCAGTATTTT
size: .; J: TRBJ1-1; D: TRBD1; V: TRBV12-5; CDR3: CASGLVRTGVMNTEAFF; DNA: TGTGCTAGTGGTTTGGTCCGGACAGGGGTGATGAACACTGAAGCTTTCTTT
size: .; J: TRBJ1-2; D: .; V: TRBV5-4; CDR3: CASSLEVGVSYGYTF; DNA: TGTGCCAGCAGCTTGGAGGTGGGGGTGAGCTATGGCTACACCTTC
size: .; J: TRBJ1-1; D: TRBD1; V: TRBV15; CDR3: CATSRGDRGTTEAFF; DNA: TGTGCCACCAGCAGGGGAGACAGGGGAACCACTGAAGCTTTCTTT
size: .; J: TRBJ1-2; D: .; V: TRBV19; CDR3: CASSMGRRGDLYGYTF; DNA: TGTGCCAGTAGTATGGGCCGGAGGGGGGATCTCTATGGCTACACCTTC
size: .; J: TRBJ2-1; D: TRBD2; V: TRBV7-6; CDR3: CASSPRMRESPLNEQFF; DNA: TGTGCCAGCAGCCCCCGTATGCGGGAGTCCCCTCTCAATGAGCAGTTCTTC
size: .; J: TRBJ1-2; D: .; V: TRBV5-4; CDR3: CASSIDSANYGYTF; DNA: TGTGCCAGCAGCATTGACAGTGCTAACTATGGCTACACCTTC
size: once; J: TRBJ2-7; D: TRBD2; V: TRBV4-1; CDR3: CASSHPKLAGVNIGYEQYF; DNA: TGCGCCAGCAGCCATCCTAAACTAGCGGGAGTAAACATAGGCTACGAGCAGTACTTC
size: .; J: TRBJ1-2; D: TRBD1; V: TRBV7-9; CDR3: CASSTRQGATGGYTF; DNA: TGTGCCAGCAGCACCAGACAGGGGGCGACTGGTGGCTACACCTTC
size: once; J: TRBJ1-5; D: .; V: TRBV5-5; CDR3: CASSLDGASNQPQHF; DNA: TGTGCCAGCAGCTTGGACGGGGCTAGCAATCAGCCCCAGCATTTT
size: .; J: TRBJ1-2; D: .; V: TRBV28; CDR3: CASTGANYGYTF; DNA: TGTGCCAGCACGGGGGCTAACTATGGCTACACCTTC
size: .; J: TRBJ1-4; D: .; V: TRBV5-4; CDR3: CASSYTGFNEKLFF; DNA: TGTGCCAGCAGCTACACAGGGTTTAATGAAAAACTGTTTTTT
size: .; J: TRBJ2-7; D: .; V: TRBV27; CDR3: CASSPGGVYEQYF; DNA: TGTGCCAGCAGTCCGGGGGGCGTATACGAGCAGTACTTC
size: .; J: TRBJ2-7; D: TRBD1; V: TRBV6-1; CDR3: CASSEGDRVPYEQYF; DNA: TGTGCCAGCAGTGAAGGGGACAGGGTCCCCTACGAGCAGTACTTC
size: .; J: TRBJ2-5; D: TRBD2; V: TRBV6-5; CDR3: CASSYSTSGRVETQYF; DNA: TGTGCCAGCAGTTACTCGACTAGCGGGAGGGTGGAGACCCAGTACTTC
size: .; J: TRBJ2-2; D: .; V: TRBV12-5; CDR3: CASGLDPYDWGNTGELFF; DNA: TGTGCTAGTGGTTTGGATCCCTACGATTGGGGGAACACCGGGGAGCTGTTTTTT
size: .; J: TRBJ1-1; D: TRBD1; V: TRBV18; CDR3: CASSPTGGNTEAFF; DNA: TGTGCCAGCTCACCCACAGGGGGCAACACTGAAGCTTTCTTT
size: .; J: TRBJ2-7; D: .; V: TRBV6-1; CDR3: CASSEGTGTYEQYF; DNA: TGTGCCAGCAGTGAAGGGACGGGGACCTACGAGCAGTACTTC
size: .; J: TRBJ1-5; D: TRBD1; V: TRBV4-2; CDR3: CASSQEAGGWQPQHF; DNA: TGTGCCAGCAGCCAAGAGGCAGGGGGCTGGCAGCCCCAGCATTTT
size: .; J: TRBJ2-5; D: TRBD2; V: TRBV4-1; CDR3: CASSQAGGLAGGTQYF; DNA: TGCGCCAGCAGCCAAGCCGGGGGACTAGCGGGAGGTACCCAGTACTTC
size: .; J: TRBJ1-3; D: .; V: TRBV9; CDR3: CASSEAKAPMGPGNTIYF; DNA: TGTGCCAGCAGCGAGGCCAAGGCACCGATGGGTCCCGGAAACACCATATATTTT
size: few; J: TRBJ1-2; D: .; V: TRBV29-1; CDR3: CSVELENGYGYTF; DNA: TGCAGCGTTGAATTGGAGAATGGGTATGGCTACACCTTC
size: .; J: TRBJ1-1; D: .; V: TRBV2; CDR3: CASLSQYTEAFF; DNA: TGTGCCAGCCTAAGCCAGTACACTGAAGCTTTCTTT
size: .; J: TRBJ1-1; D: .; V: TRBV6-5; CDR3: CASSYSEGGHTEAFF; DNA: TGTGCCAGCAGTTACTCGGAGGGGGGGCACACTGAAGCTTTCTTT
size: few; J: TRBJ1-1; D: .; V: TRBV10-3; CDR3: CAIKIEGEREAFF; DNA: TGTGCCATCAAAATTGAAGGGGAAAGGGAAGCTTTCTTT
size: .; J: TRBJ1-1; D: TRBD1; V: TRBV4-1; CDR3: CASSHGRTGGLEAFF; DNA: TGCGCCAGCAGCCATGGCCGGACAGGAGGTCTTGAAGCTTTCTTT
size: .; J: TRBJ1-5; D: .; V: TRBV30; CDR3: CAWSVRQNQPQHF; DNA: TGTGCCTGGAGTGTACGCCAGAATCAGCCCCAGCATTTT
size: once; J: TRBJ2-3; D: .; V: TRBV5-1; CDR3: CASSFGGITTDTQYF; DNA: TGCGCCAGCAGCTTCGGGGGTATTACCACAGATACGCAGTATTTT
size: .; J: TRBJ2-7; D: TRBD1; V: TRBV4-1; CDR3: CASSQTRQGATVSYEQYF; DNA: TGCGCCAGCAGCCAAACCCGACAGGGGGCGACCGTCTCCTACGAGCAGTACTTC
size: .; J: TRBJ2-5; D: TRBD1; V: TRBV5-1; CDR3: CASSSSGQGGETQYF; DNA: TGCGCCAGCAGCTCGAGTGGACAGGGGGGAGAGACCCAGTACTTC
size: .; J: TRBJ1-4; D: TRBD1; V: TRBV5-8; CDR3: CASSRGDRGHSNEKLFF; DNA: TGTGCCAGCAGCCGGGGGGACAGGGGGCATTCTAATGAAAAACTGTTTTTT
size: .; J: TRBJ2-1; D: .; V: TRBV6-5; CDR3: CASRRGGTYNEQFF; DNA: TGTGCCAGTCGGCGTGGCGGGACTTACAATGAGCAGTTCTTC
size: .; J: TRBJ1-2; D: .; V: TRBV18; CDR3: CASSPAPGTENYGYTF; DNA: TGTGCCAGCTCACCCGCGCCCGGGACCGAGAACTATGGCTACACCTTC
size: .; J: TRBJ2-7; D: TRBD2; V: TRBV18; CDR3: CASSPKSGRANEQYF; DNA: TGTGCCAGCTCACCGAAAAGCGGGAGGGCCAACGAGCAGTACTTC
size: .; J: TRBJ2-1; D: .; V: TRBV29-1; CDR3: CSVERQNNEQFF; DNA: TGCAGCGTTGAAAGACAGAACAATGAGCAGTTCTTC
size: few; J: TRBJ1-1; D: TRBD1; V: TRBV10-1; CDR3: CASSELRRGTEAFF; DNA: TGCGCCAGCAGTGAGCTCCGCAGGGGGACTGAAGCTTTCTTT
size: .; J: TRBJ1-5; D: TRBD1; V: TRBV2; CDR3: CASRLGTVNQPQHF; DNA: TGTGCCAGCAGGCTCGGGACAGTAAATCAGCCCCAGCATTTT
size: .; J: TRBJ2-3; D: TRBD2; V: TRBV30; CDR3: CAWSVRRLGLAGGGQYF; DNA: TGTGCCTGGAGTGTACGAAGGTTGGGACTAGCGGGAGGAGGGCAGTATTTT
size: few; J: TRBJ1-2; D: TRBD1; V: TRBV19; CDR3: CASSIGQGLGYTF; DNA: TGTGCCAGTAGTATTGGACAGGGTCTCGGCTACACCTTC